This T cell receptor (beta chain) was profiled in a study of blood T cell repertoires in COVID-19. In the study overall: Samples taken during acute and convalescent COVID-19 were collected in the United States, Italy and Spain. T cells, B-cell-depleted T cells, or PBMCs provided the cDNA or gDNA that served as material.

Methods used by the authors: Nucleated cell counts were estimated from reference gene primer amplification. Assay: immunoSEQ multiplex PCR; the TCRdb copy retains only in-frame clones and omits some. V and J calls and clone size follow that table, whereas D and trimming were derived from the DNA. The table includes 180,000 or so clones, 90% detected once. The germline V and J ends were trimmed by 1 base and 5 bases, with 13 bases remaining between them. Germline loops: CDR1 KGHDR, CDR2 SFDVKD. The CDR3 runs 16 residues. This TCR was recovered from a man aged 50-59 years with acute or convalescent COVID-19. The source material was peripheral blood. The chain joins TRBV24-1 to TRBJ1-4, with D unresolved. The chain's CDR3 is CATSDFAGGSNEKLFF. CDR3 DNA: TGTGCCACCAGTGATTTTGCCGGAGGAAGCAATGAAAAACTGTTTTTT.